This T cell receptor (beta chain) was identified in a study of Ad26.COV2.S vaccination and SARS-CoV-2 variants. After removal of 5 bases from V and 5 bases from J, the junction contained 6 bases not matched to a gene. The CDR3 contains 15 residues. Germline assignment: CDR1 SEHNR and CDR2 FQNEAQ (reference sequence). Method: immunoSEQ multiplex PCR; TCRdb's copy keeps in-frame clones and lacks some. The data contain over 110,000 clones, 80% to 90% of them singletons. The starting material was peripheral blood, obtained after recovery from COVID-19. The sequence derives from a human donor who had recovered from COVID-19. The rearrangement uses TRBV7-9 and TRBJ2-2; 9 nucleotides agree with TRBD1. The CDR3 loop reads CASSGGTGLTGELFF. The CDR3 DNA is TGTGCCAGCAGCGGGGGGACAGGGCTTACCGGGGAGCTGTTTTTT.